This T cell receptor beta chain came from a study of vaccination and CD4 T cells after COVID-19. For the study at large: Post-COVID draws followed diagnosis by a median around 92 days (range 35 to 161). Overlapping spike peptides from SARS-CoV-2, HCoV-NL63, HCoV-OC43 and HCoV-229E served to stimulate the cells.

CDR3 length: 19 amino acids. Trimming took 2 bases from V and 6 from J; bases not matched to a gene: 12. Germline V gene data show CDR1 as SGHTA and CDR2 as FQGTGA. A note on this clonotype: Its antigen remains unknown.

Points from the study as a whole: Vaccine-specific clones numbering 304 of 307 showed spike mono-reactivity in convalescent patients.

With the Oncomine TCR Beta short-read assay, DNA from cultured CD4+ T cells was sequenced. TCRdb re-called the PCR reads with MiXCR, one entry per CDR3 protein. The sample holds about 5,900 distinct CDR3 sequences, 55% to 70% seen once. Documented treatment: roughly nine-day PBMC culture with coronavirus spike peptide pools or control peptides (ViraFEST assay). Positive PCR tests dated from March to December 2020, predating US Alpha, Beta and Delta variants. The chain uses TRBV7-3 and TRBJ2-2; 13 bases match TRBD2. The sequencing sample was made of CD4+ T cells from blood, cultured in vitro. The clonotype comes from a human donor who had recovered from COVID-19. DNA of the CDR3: TGTGCCAGCAGCTTACGCGATACTAGCGGGAGGGCCATCGCCGGGGAGCTGTTTTTT. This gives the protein CASSLRDTSGRAIAGELFF.